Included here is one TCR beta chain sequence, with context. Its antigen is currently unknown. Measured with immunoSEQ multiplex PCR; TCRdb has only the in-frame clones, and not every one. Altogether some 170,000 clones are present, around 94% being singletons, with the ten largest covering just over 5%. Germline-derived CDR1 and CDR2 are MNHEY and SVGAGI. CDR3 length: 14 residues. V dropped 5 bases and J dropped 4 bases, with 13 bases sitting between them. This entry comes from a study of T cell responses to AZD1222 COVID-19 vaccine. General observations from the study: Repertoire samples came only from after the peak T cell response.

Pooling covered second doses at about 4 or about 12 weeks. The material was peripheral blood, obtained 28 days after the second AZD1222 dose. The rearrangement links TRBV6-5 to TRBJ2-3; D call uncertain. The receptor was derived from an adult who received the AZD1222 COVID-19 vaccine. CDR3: CASSLTLWADTQYF. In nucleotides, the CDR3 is TGTGCCAGCAGTCTTACCCTGTGGGCAGATACGCAGTATTTT.